One T cell receptor (beta chain) is described in this entry. Its antigen remains undetermined. The input lacks base qualities; no much larger clone sits a single base away. The library was prepared using 5' RACE. A second PCR of about 6 to 11 cycles was performed with a sample-barcoded 5' primer and a J-beta primer mix. Each TCR beta cDNA molecule received a unique molecular identifier from a template-switch 5' adaptor carrying 12 random nucleotides. Each sample yielded at least 3 million CDR3-containing paired-end reads. The Mint cDNA synthesis kit, primed by a TRBC-specific oligonucleotide, was used to synthesize first-strand cDNA from all RNA. All cDNA was treated with uracil-DNA glycosylase and then went through a first 18-cycle PCR with the universal primers M1SS and BC2_uni_R. Per the original workflow: For normalization, 1 million high-quality reads, each with a distinct molecular identifier, were randomly selected from each sample. Instead of being binned into consensus sequences, reads with shared molecular identifiers were discarded. MiTCR, with a Q25 quality threshold and the strictest error-elimination algorithm, was used for CDR3 identification, clonotype clustering and error correction. Lower-bound total TCR beta diversity was estimated with a nonparametric unseen species model using Euler transformation. TCRdb applied fastp at Q25 and MiXCR to the public reads, then kept only in-frame beta chains. Records with the same CDR3 protein are collapsed into one entry carrying the most frequent genes and DNA. These V and J calls are TCRdb output, not the study's own analysis. Counted in this sample were around 1,900,000 distinct CDR3 sequences; around 42% of them appeared once. The biggest ten clones account for more than 20% of the sample.

These data come from a study of blood T cells in healthy people across ages (dated by TCRdb to the mid-2010s). Looking at the study overall: In model experiments, template switching captured about one uniquely barcoded TCR beta cDNA molecule for every two T cells. Age-related changes in TCR beta repertoire diversity were measured in the study by deep sequencing normalized with unique cDNA molecular identifiers. Donors were grouped into four age groups: young (average 16 years), middle-aged (roughly 37), aged (62) and long-lived (over 80). To avoid experimental bias, donors of different ages were spread randomly across the sequencing lanes. For two donors (one aged 18 to 29 and one aged 80 or older), the study analyzed two additional independent replicas of 1 million unique cDNA reads from the same blood draw. Study-wide conclusions, independent of this receptor: Observed TCR beta diversity per million T cells fell roughly linearly with age, and a significant reduction was already apparent by age around 40. Estimates of total diversity based on one million sequenced T cells were considered lower bounds and underestimates. A strong correlation was found between observed TCR beta diversity and the percentage of naive T cells measured by flow cytometry. Compared with the aged group, more naive CD4+ T cells, fewer expanded clones and increased TCR diversity were shown by the long-lived group, suggesting age selection. Because profiling used bulk unsorted PBMCs, naive and antigen-experienced compartments could not be compared conclusively. The CMV infection status of donors was not known, potentially confounding age-related changes in expanded clonotypes.

The donors were 40 or so Caucasian individuals from Russia, aged roughly 6 to 90 years, who were systemically healthy. Each donor gave about 9.2 milliliters of peripheral blood, drawn into EDTA-treated Vacutainer tubes. PBMCs were isolated by Ficoll-Paque density-gradient centrifugation, with at least 7 million obtained per sample. Trizol reagent was used to extract total RNA from PBMCs, with at least 5.5 micrograms per sample. The percentages of naive CD45RAhigh/CD27high T cells were determined by flow cytometry on a PBMC aliquot from every donor. The CDR3 measures 13 amino acids from cysteine to phenylalanine. The entry retains the CDR3 DNA only, 39 bases that are in frame from base 1. V gives up 2 bases and J gives up 5 bases, and the segment between their germline ends measures 12 bases. From a lookup of the germline V gene (reference sequence), CDR1 and CDR2 are DFQATT and SNEGSKA.

The TCR sequence derives from a human donor in good health. The V and J segments used are TRBV20-1 and TRBJ1-2; a weak D assignment points to TRBD1 (5 bases agree). Sequenced input: blood. The nucleotides are TGCAGTGCTAGATGGCTCGGGGGATATGGCTACACCTTC. This yields the protein CSARWLGGYGYTF.